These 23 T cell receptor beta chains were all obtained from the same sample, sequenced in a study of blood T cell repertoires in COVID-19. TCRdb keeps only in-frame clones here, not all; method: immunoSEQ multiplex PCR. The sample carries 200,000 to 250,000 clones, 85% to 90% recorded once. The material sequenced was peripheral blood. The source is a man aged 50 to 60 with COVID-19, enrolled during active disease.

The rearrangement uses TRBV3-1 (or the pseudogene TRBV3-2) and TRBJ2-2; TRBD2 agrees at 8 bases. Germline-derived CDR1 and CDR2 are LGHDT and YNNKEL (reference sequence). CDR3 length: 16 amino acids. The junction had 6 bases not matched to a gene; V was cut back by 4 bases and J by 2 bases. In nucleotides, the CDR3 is TGTGCCAGCAGCCCCCGGGGGGGAGGAAACACCGGGGAGCTGTTTTTT. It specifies CASSPRGGGNTGELFF.

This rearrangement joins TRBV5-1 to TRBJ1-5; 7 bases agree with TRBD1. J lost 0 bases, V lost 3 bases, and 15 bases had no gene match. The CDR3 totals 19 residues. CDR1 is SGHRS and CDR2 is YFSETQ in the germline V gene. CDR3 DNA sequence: TGCGCCAGCAGCTCGGGGCCGGGACAGAAGATAACTAGCAATCAGCCCCAGCATTTT. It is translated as CASSSGPGQKITSNQPQHF.

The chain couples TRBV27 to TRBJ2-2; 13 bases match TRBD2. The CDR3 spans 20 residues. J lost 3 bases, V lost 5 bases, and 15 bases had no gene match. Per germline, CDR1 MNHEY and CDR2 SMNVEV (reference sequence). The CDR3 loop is CASSPTTGLAGVSDTGELFF. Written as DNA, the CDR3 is TGTGCCAGCAGTCCGACCACCGGACTAGCGGGAGTGTCGGACACCGGGGAGCTGTTTTTT.

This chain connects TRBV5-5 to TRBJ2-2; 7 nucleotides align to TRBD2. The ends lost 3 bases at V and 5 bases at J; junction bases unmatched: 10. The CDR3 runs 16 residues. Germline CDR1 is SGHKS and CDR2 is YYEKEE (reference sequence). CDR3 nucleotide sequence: TGTGCCAGCAGCTCCGGGGCGGGAGTCGGGACCGGGGAGCTGTTTTTT. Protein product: CASSSGAGVGTGELFF.

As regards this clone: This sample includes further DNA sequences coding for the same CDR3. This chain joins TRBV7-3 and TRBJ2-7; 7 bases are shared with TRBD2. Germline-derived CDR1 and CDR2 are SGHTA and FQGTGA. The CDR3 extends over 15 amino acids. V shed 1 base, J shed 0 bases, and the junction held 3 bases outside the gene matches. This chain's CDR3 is CASSLSGGSSYEQYF. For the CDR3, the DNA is TGTGCCAGCAGCTTAAGCGGGGGAAGCTCCTACGAGCAGTACTTC.

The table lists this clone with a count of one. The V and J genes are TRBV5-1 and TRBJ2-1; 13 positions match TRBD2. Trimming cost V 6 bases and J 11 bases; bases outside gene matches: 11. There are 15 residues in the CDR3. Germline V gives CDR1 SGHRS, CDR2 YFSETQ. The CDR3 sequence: CASTRTSGSVDKQFF. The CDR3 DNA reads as TGCGCCAGCACCAGGACTAGCGGGAGCGTAGATAAGCAGTTCTTC. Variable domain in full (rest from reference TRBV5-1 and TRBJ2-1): KAGVTQTPRYLIKTRGQQVTLSCSPISGHRSVSWYQQTPGQGLQFLFEYFSETQRNKGNFPGRFSGRQFSNSRSEMNVSTLELGDSALYLCASTRTSGSVDKQFFGPGTRLTVL.

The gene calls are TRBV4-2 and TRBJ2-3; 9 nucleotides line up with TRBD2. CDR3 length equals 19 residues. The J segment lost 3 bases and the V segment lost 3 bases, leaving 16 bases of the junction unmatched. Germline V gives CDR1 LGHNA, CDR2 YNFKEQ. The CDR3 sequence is CASSQTKGRGGLVTDTQYF. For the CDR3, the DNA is TGTGCCAGCAGCCAGACTAAGGGGCGGGGGGGCCTAGTGACAGATACGCAGTATTTT.

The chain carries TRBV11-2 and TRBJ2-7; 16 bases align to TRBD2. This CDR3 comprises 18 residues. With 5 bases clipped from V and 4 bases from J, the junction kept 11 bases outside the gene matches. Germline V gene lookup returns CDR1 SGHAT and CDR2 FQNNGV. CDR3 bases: TGTGCCAGCAGCCTGGGGACGGGACTAGCGGGAGGGGAGTACGAGCAGTACTTC. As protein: CASSLGTGLAGGEYEQYF.

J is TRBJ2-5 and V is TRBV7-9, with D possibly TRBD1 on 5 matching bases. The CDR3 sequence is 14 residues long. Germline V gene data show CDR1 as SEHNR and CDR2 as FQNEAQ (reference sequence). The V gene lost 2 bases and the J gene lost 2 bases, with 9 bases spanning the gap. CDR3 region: CASSLRQIQETQYF. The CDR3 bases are TGTGCCAGCAGCTTAAGACAGATACAAGAGACCCAGTACTTC.

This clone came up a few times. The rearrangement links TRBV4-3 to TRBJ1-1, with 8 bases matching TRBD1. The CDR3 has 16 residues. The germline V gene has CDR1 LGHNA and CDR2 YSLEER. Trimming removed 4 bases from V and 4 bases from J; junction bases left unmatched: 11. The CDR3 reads CASSLQPDRGITEAFF. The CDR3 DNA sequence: TGCGCCAGCAGCCTCCAACCAGACAGGGGAATCACTGAAGCTTTCTTT.

The CDR3 nucleotides read TGTGCCAGCAGCCGTGGACAGGCCCTCACCTACGAGCAGTACTTC. Protein: CASSRGQALTYEQYF. V gene TRBV7-2 combines with J gene TRBJ2-7; the match to TRBD1 covers 7 bases. Germline V gene data show CDR1 as SGHTA and CDR2 as FQGNSA. This CDR3 has 15 amino acids. V lost 5 bases to trimming and J lost 2 bases; unmatched junction nucleotides: 9.

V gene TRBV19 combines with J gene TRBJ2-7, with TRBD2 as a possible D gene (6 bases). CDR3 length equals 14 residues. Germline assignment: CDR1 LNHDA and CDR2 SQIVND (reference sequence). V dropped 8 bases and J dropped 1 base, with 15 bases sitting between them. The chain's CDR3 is CASGRTSGSYEQYF. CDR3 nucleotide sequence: TGTGCCAGTGGGAGGACAAGTGGGTCCTACGAGCAGTACTTC.

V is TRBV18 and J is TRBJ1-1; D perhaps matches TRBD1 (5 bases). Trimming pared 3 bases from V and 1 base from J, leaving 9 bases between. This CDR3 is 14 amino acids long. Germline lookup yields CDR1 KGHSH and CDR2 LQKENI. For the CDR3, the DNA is TGTGCCAGCTCACCCAGGGTAGAGAACACTGAAGCTTTCTTT. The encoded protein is CASSPRVENTEAFF.

Here the CDR3 reads CASNFGAGAYEQYF. CDR3 nucleotides: TGTGCCAGCAATTTCGGAGCGGGAGCCTACGAGCAGTACTTC. The V gene is TRBV2, the J gene TRBJ2-7, with 8 bases fitting TRBD2. The CDR3 length is 14 residues. The V segment lost 7 bases and the J segment 2 bases; nucleotides outside the gene matches: 7. Germline CDR1 and CDR2: SNHLY and FYNNEI.

This chain's CDR3 is CASSLQGGVEKLFF. CDR3 bases: TGTGCCAGCAGCTTACAGGGAGGAGTTGAAAAACTGTTTTTT. This chain joins TRBV11-2 and TRBJ1-4; D is possibly TRBD1 (5 bases). V lost 2 bases and J 7 bases, leaving 11 bases between the germline ends. CDR1 and CDR2 (germline): SGHAT, FQNNGV. This CDR3 has 14 residues.

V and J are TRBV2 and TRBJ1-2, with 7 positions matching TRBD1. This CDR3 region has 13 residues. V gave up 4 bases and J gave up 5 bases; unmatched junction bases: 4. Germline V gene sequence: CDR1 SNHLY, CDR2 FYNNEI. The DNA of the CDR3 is TGTGCCAGCAGTGTGGGGACAGCATATGGCTACACCTTC. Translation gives CASSVGTAYGYTF.

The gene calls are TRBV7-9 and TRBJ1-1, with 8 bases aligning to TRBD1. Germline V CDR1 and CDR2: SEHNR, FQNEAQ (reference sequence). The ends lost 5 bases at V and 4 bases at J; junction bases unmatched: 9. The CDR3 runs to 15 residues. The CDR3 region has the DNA TGTGCCAGCAGCACAAAAACAGGGGGTGGCACTGAAGCTTTCTTT. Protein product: CASSTKTGGGTEAFF.

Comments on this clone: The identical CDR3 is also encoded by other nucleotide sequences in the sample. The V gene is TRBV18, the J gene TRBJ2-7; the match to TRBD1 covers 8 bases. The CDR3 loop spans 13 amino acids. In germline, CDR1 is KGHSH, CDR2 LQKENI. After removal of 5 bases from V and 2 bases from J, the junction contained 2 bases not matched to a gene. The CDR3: CASSTDRAYEQYF. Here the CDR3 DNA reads TGTGCCAGCTCAACGGACAGGGCCTACGAGCAGTACTTC.

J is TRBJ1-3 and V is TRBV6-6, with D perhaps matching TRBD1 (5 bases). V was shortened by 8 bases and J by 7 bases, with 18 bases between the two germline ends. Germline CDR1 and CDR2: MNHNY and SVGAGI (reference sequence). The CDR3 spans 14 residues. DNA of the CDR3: TGTGCCAGCGGGTTGCGGGGGGAAGCGAACACCATATATTTT. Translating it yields CASGLRGEANTIYF.

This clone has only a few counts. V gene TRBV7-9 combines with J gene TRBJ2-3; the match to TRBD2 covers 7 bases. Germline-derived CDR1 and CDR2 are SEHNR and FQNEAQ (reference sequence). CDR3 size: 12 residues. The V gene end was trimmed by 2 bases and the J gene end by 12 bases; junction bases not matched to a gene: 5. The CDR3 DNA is TGTGCCAGCAGCTTACGGAGACTAGCCCAGTATTTT. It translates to CASSLRRLAQYF.

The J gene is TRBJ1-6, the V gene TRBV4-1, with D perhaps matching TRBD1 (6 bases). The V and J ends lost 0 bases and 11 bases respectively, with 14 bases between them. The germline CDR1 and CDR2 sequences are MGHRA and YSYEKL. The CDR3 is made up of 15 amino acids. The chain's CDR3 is CASSQEGQGWAPLHF. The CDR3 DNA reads TGCGCCAGCAGCCAAGAGGGTCAGGGGTGGGCACCCCTCCACTTT.

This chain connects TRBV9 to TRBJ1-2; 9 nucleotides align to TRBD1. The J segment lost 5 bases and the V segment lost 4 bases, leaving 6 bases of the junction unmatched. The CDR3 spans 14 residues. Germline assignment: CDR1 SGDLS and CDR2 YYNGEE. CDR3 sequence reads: CASSPGQGVYGYTF. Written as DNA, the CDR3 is TGTGCCAGCAGCCCGGGACAGGGTGTATATGGCTACACCTTC.

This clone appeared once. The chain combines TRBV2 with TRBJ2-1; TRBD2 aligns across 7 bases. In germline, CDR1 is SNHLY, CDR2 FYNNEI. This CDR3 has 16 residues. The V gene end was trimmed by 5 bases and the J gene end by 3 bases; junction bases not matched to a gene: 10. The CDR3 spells CASSIRAGIDYNEQFF. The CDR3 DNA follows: TGTGCCAGCAGTATACGAGCGGGGATAGACTACAATGAGCAGTTCTTC.